Listed below are T cell receptor beta chains from one sample, sequenced in a study of blood T cell repertoires in COVID-19. Here immunoSEQ multiplex PCR was the method, and the copy in TCRdb shows in-frame clones only, minus some. The repertoire consists of 350,000 to 450,000 clones, with roughly 90% occurring once and the leading ten covering about 0.9%. Source material: PBMCs or T cells enriched from blood (not recorded which). These receptors were taken from a woman between 40 and 50 years old who had been exposed to COVID-19. Both conserved end residues are part of each CDR3. The D gene is left open where the match is weak. Rows may omit the clone size; those that give it use once, few, many or a size class.

-,TRBV30,14,TRBJ1-1,-,TGTGCCTGGAGTGTAAGGGGCAGGTTGGCTGAAGCTTTCTTT,CAWSVRGRLAEAFF
-,TRBV13,14,TRBJ2-1,-,TGTGCCAGCAGCCCCCCTGGGGGGTCGGTTGAGCAGTTCTTC,CASSPPGGSVEQFF
-,TRBV4-3,16,TRBJ2-7,-,TGCGCCAGCAGCCAAGAATTCACAGGAAGGGCCTACGAGCAGTACTTC,CASSQEFTGRAYEQYF
TRBD1,TRBV6-5,14,TRBJ1-1,once,TGTGCCAGCAGCCTGGGACAGGGGACCACTGAAGCTTTCTTT,CASSLGQGTTEAFF
TRBD1,TRBV5-5,19,TRBJ1-1,-,TGTGCCAGCAGCTTGGACAGGGGCCGGGAGGGACGATACGGCACTGAAGCTTTCTTT,CASSLDRGREGRYGTEAFF
-,TRBV30,15,TRBJ1-6,once,TGTGCCTGGAGTCCCCACGTAGCCTATAATTCACCCCTCCACTTT,CAWSPHVAYNSPLHF
TRBD1,TRBV5-1,14,TRBJ1-2,-,TGCGCCAGCAGCTCCCCTAACGACAGGGTGGGCTACACCTTC,CASSSPNDRVGYTF
-,TRBV20-1,11,TRBJ2-5,-,TGCAGTGCTATCCATCAAGAGACCCAGTACTTC,CSAIHQETQYF
-,TRBV3-1/TRBV3-2,15,TRBJ1-5,-,TGTGCCAGCAGCCAAGTGTCAGGGGTGGTTCAGCCCCAGCATTTT,CASSQVSGVVQPQHF
-,TRBV15,15,TRBJ1-5,-,TGTGCCACCAGCAGGGACACGAAGGCTGATCAGCCCCAGCATTTT,CATSRDTKADQPQHF
-,TRBV24-1,15,TRBJ2-3,-,TGTGCCACCAGTGATAAGGGGCGAGGCACAGATACGCAGTATTTT,CATSDKGRGTDTQYF
-,TRBV29-1,13,TRBJ2-5,-,TGCAGCGCCTGGGGAGAGGGAGGCGAGACCCAGTACTTC,CSAWGEGGETQYF
-,TRBV29-1,14,TRBJ1-2,-,TGCAGCGCGCGTTCGCTAGGGGGGGCGCGTGGCTACACCTTC,CSARSLGGARGYTF
-,TRBV3-1/TRBV3-2,15,TRBJ1-3,-,TGTGCCAGCAGCCAAGATGTTACATTCGGGAACACCATATATTTT,CASSQDVTFGNTIYF
-,TRBV10-1,15,TRBJ2-7,-,TGCGCCAGCAGCGACACCGGACAGCCTCCCTACGAGCAGTACTTC,CASSDTGQPPYEQYF
-,TRBV20-1,13,TRBJ1-1,-,TGCAGTGCTAGTTGGGGGGGAAACACTGAAGCTTTCTTT,CSASWGGNTEAFF
TRBD1,TRBV5-4,15,TRBJ2-2,-,TGTGCCAGCAGCCTGGCGGGACAGGTGCAAGCGGAGCTGTTTTTT,CASSLAGQVQAELFF
-,TRBV29-1,13,TRBJ2-3,-,TGCAGCCCCCTCCTTATCGGGACAGATACGCAGTATTTT,CSPLLIGTDTQYF
TRBD1,TRBV14,15,TRBJ1-2,-,TGTGCCAGCAGCCAAGAGGACAGGGGGAGTTATGGCTACACCTTC,CASSQEDRGSYGYTF
-,TRBV6-1,15,TRBJ1-4,-,TGTGCCAGCAGTGAGGGCTTTGGGGCCAATGAAAAACTGTTTTTT,CASSEGFGANEKLFF
-,TRBV12-5,18,TRBJ2-7,-,TGTGCTAGTGGTTTGGTAAGCTTTGGTGTCAACCGAACTTACGAGCAGTACTTC,CASGLVSFGVNRTYEQYF
-,TRBV7-9,13,TRBJ1-4,once,TGTGCCAGCCGACAGGTGACTAATGAAAAACTGTTTTTT,CASRQVTNEKLFF
-,TRBV7-2,15,TRBJ2-1,-,TGTGCCAGCAGCTTAGTCGAGGGATTTGTCGGTGAGCAGTTCTTC,CASSLVEGFVGEQFF
-,TRBV5-4,16,TRBJ1-1,-,TGTGCCAGCAGCTCCCGGAGCGACACCCAGGGTACTGAAGCTTTCTTT,CASSSRSDTQGTEAFF
-,TRBV19,15,TRBJ1-5,-,TGTGCCAGTAGCTTTGGGGCGGAGAGCAATCAGCCCCAGCATTTT,CASSFGAESNQPQHF
-,TRBV12-5,14,TRBJ2-1,-,TGTGCTAGCTCCCCCGGGACTGCCTACAATGAGCAGTTCTTC,CASSPGTAYNEQFF
-,TRBV5-5,13,TRBJ1-1,-,TGTGCCAGCAGTTACATTACAGCATCCAGAGCTTTCTTT,CASSYITASRAFF
TRBD2,TRBV5-1,15,TRBJ2-1,-,TGCGCCAGCAGCTTGGCGGGGGGAACCTACAATGAGCAGTTCTTC,CASSLAGGTYNEQFF
TRBD2,TRBV27,14,TRBJ2-1,few,TGTGCCAGCAGTAACTGGGGGACTAGCAATGAGCAGTTCTTC,CASSNWGTSNEQFF
-,TRBV3-1/TRBV3-2,15,TRBJ1-2,-,TGTGCCAGCAGCCAAGATGGGCAGGTCCTATATGGCTACACCTTC,CASSQDGQVLYGYTF
-,TRBV7-2,14,TRBJ2-7,-,TGTGCCAGCAGCTTAGGGGGAGGAATCCACGAGCAGTACTTC,CASSLGGGIHEQYF
-,TRBV30,11,TRBJ2-7,-,TGTGCGGGGGGTAGCTCCTACGAGCAGTACTTC,CAGGSSYEQYF